The source of this T cell receptor (beta chain) is a study of T cells in Graves' hyperthyroidism and ophthalmopathy. Study at large: The initial diagnosis was the point when peripheral blood was collected, ahead of any treatment.

Study-wide points: Most clonotypes that expanded in the thyroid above 0.001 also showed up in blood.

A note on this clonotype: Its antigen remains unidentified.

Amplification of TCR beta CDR3 regions was performed using RNA transcripts as template. The TCR CDR3 was amplified in a first-round RT-PCR using the HTBI primer set. TCRdb recomputed calls from the multiplex PCR reads with MiXCR, one row per CDR3 protein. Of about 590,000 distinct CDR3 sequences in the sample, 13% to 15% were seen once. Specimen: blood. This clonotype was sampled from a young woman with Graves' ophthalmopathy.

CDR3 amino acids: CASSQGTGTSGSSDIQYF. As DNA, the CDR3 is TGTGCCAGCAGCCAAGGTACCGGGACTAGCGGGAGTAGTGACATTCAGTACTTC. The chain combines TRBV3-1 with TRBJ2-4; TRBD2 matches 14 bases. The CDR3 covers 18 residues. The V segment lost 1 base and the J segment 8 bases; nucleotides outside the gene matches: 10. Germline V gene sequence: CDR1 LGHDT, CDR2 YNNKEL (reference sequence).